The table lists the clone carrying this TCR beta chain with a count of one. Its antigen is as yet unknown. V dropped 2 bases and J dropped 3 bases, with 11 bases sitting between them. The germline V gene has CDR1 SGHRS and CDR2 YFSETQ. The CDR3 is made up of 15 amino acids. The data were taken from a study of T cell responses to AZD1222 COVID-19 vaccine. Study-level points and caveats: Close to half of all spike-specific TCRs reportedly target regions of the variants that are unmutated. Increased Spike-specific TCR breadth and depth were observed after two AZD1222 doses.

The table came from immunoSEQ multiplex PCR; TCRdb's copy has only in-frame clones and leaves some out. Found here are around 160,000 clones, roughly 92% of them singletons; the top ten hold just over 5%. The sample here was peripheral blood, taken 28 days after the second AZD1222 dose. J is TRBJ2-2 and V is TRBV5-1; tentatively, D is TRBD2 (6 bases). The TCR was taken from an adult who received the AZD1222 COVID-19 vaccine. The CDR3 sequence: CASSFAGSDTGELFF. The CDR3 DNA reads TGCGCCAGCAGCTTTGCGGGGAGCGACACCGGGGAGCTGTTTTTT. Looking up the rest from reference TRBV5-1 and TRBJ2-2 gives the full variable domain: KAGVTQTPRYLIKTRGQQVTLSCSPISGHRSVSWYQQTPGQGLQFLFEYFSETQRNKGNFPGRFSGRQFSNSRSEMNVSTLELGDSALYLCASSFAGSDTGELFFGEGSRLTVL.